Below are 27 T cell receptor beta chains sequenced from a single sample in a study of blood T cell repertoires in COVID-19. Sequencing used immunoSEQ multiplex PCR; TCRdb keeps in-frame clones, though not all of them. The profile shows more than 20,000 clones, more than 80% of them singletons. Sequencing was carried out using peripheral blood. These receptors all come from a human donor in a cohort sampled during active COVID-19.

A few counts support this clone. The gene calls are TRBV7-6 and TRBJ2-3, with TRBD1 identical over 8 bases. Trimming took 5 bases from V and 4 from J; bases not matched to a gene: 5. This CDR3 contains 14 residues. Germline V gene data show CDR1 as SGHVS and CDR2 as FNYEAQ. CDR3 bases: TGTGCCAGCAGCGTCCAACAGGGGGCAGATACGCAGTATTTT. As protein: CASSVQQGADTQYF. The full variable domain, its missing parts supplied by reference TRBV7-6 and TRBJ2-3, is GAGVSQSPRYKVTKRGQDVALRCDPISGHVSLYWYRQALGQGPEFLTYFNYEAQQDKSGLPNDRFSAERPEGSISTLTIQRTEQRDSAMYRCASSVQQGADTQYFGPGTRLTVL.

V and J are TRBV9 and TRBJ2-5; tentative D call: TRBD2 (6 bases). Trimming left V 1 base short and J 3 bases short, with 7 bases between. The CDR3 extends over 13 amino acids. CDR1 is SGDLS and CDR2 is YYNGEE in the germline V gene. CDR3 region: CASSVWGEETQYF. CDR3 bases: TGTGCCAGCAGCGTATGGGGGGAAGAGACCCAGTACTTC.

This chain links TRBV18 with TRBJ1-2, with a weak D call TRBD1 (6 bases). The germline V gene encodes CDR1 KGHSH and CDR2 LQKENI. V was shortened by 3 bases and J by 4 bases, with 15 bases between the two germline ends. The CDR3 totals 15 residues. In DNA form, the CDR3 reads TGTGCCAGCTCACCGACTCCAGGGGCCCCCTATGGCTACACCTTC. It translates to CASSPTPGAPYGYTF.

The gene calls are TRBV4-3 and TRBJ2-3; D gene unclear. The germline gives CDR1 LGHNA, CDR2 YSLEER. V was pared by 0 bases and J by 6 bases, with 10 bases between. The CDR3 extends over 14 amino acids. This CDR3 is CASSQDYPRDTQYF. The DNA of the CDR3 is TGCGCCAGCAGCCAAGATTATCCCAGGGATACGCAGTATTTT.

The chain is built from TRBV7-9 and TRBJ2-5; maybe TRBD2 (5 bases). The V end was cut by 2 bases, the J end by 2 bases, with 18 bases between. Germline loops: CDR1 SEHNR, CDR2 FQNEAQ (reference sequence). CDR3 size: 17 residues. Here the CDR3 reads CASSLPIPGRGQETQYF. The CDR3 coding sequence is TGTGCCAGCAGCTTACCCATTCCGGGCCGAGGGCAAGAGACCCAGTACTTC.

V usage is TRBV30 and J usage is TRBJ1-2; no clear D gene. V gave up 7 bases and J gave up 7 bases, with 10 bases separating them. In germline, CDR1 is GTSNPN, CDR2 SVGIG (reference sequence). This CDR3 comprises 10 residues. The CDR3 bases are TGTGCCTATCAGGTGCCTGGCTACACCTTC. Its protein is CAYQVPGYTF.

This sequence joins TRBV12-3 or TRBV12-4 and TRBJ1-2, with 9 bases fitting TRBD1. V lost 6 bases, J lost 8 bases, and 7 bases stayed unmatched. The CDR3 loop spans 13 amino acids. CDR3 coding DNA: TGTGCCAGCAGCTGGGGACAGGGTAACGGCTACACCTTC. It is translated as CASSWGQGNGYTF.

J is TRBJ1-4 and V is TRBV19; no clear D gene. Trimming cost V 11 bases and J 4 bases, with 14 bases left between them. CDR1 and CDR2 from the germline V gene are LNHDA and SQIVND (reference sequence). The CDR3 spans 13 residues. The CDR3 DNA follows: TGTGCCTCCAAGGGAGGGAATAATGAAAAACTGTTTTTT. It is translated as CASKGGNNEKLFF.

The chain links TRBV24-1 to TRBJ1-2; D uncertain. The CDR3 runs to 16 residues. Germline CDR1 KGHDR, CDR2 SFDVKD. With 3 bases removed from V and 2 bases from J, the gap between germline ends came to 15 bases. CDR3 nucleotides: TGTGCCACCAGTGATCTAGGCCAGAAACCCAACTATGGCTACACCTTC. Its translation: CATSDLGQKPNYGYTF.

The rearrangement joins TRBV7-7 to TRBJ1-1; D is possibly TRBD1 (6 bases). This CDR3 is 13 amino acids long. Per germline, CDR1 SSHAT and CDR2 FNYEAQ (reference sequence). Trimming pared 5 bases from V and 6 bases from J, leaving 13 bases between. The CDR3 region is CASSVNTGSEAFF. The CDR3 DNA reads as TGTGCCAGCAGCGTAAATACAGGGTCTGAAGCTTTCTTT.

CDR3 in amino acids: CATAGQGTYEQYF. The CDR3 DNA follows: TGTGCCACCGCGGGACAGGGGACCTACGAGCAGTACTTC. V is TRBV7-9 and J is TRBJ2-7; 10 bases are a match to TRBD1. The CDR3 totals 13 residues. With 10 bases clipped from V and 2 bases from J, the junction kept 5 bases outside the gene matches. The germline V gene encodes CDR1 SEHNR and CDR2 FQNEAQ (reference sequence).

V is TRBV6-1 and J is TRBJ2-5; perhaps TRBD1 as D (5 bases). Trimming cost V 2 bases and J 5 bases, with 21 bases left between them. The CDR3 totals 17 residues. The germline gives CDR1 MNHNS, CDR2 SASEGT. CDR3 in DNA: TGTGCCAGCAGTGAACAGCTCCCGACAGTCGCGTGGGAGACCCAGTACTTC. Its protein is CASSEQLPTVAWETQYF.

This chain connects TRBV10-3 to TRBJ1-1; TRBD1 agrees at 9 bases. Germline CDR1 reads ENHRY; CDR2 reads SYGVKD. J lost 4 bases, V lost 6 bases, and 3 bases had no gene match. This CDR3 is built from 13 residues. CDR3 DNA: TGTGCCATCAGCGGGACAGGGATCACTGAAGCTTTCTTT. Amino acid sequence: CAISGTGITEAFF.

The chain carries TRBV19 and TRBJ1-1, with D tentatively TRBD1 (5 bases). Germline V gene lookup returns CDR1 LNHDA and CDR2 SQIVND (reference sequence). The V end was cut by 7 bases, the J end by 3 bases, with 15 bases between. This CDR3 region has 14 residues. The CDR3 loop is CASTGVGVDTEAFF. CDR3 sequence (DNA): TGTGCCAGTACGGGGGTTGGGGTCGACACTGAAGCTTTCTTT. The full variable domain, in which reference TRBV19 and TRBJ1-1 provide the parts outside the CDR3, is DGGITQSPKYLFRKEGQNVTLSCEQNLNHDAMYWYRQDPGQGLRLIYYSQIVNDFQKGDIAEGYSVSREKKESFPLTVTSAQKNPTAFYLCASTGVGVDTEAFFGQGTRLTVV.

The rearrangement uses TRBV3-1 (or the pseudogene TRBV3-2) and TRBJ1-2, with 8 bases matching TRBD1. After removal of 1 base from V and 2 bases from J, the junction contained 3 bases not matched to a gene. CDR3 length equals 15 residues. From germline, CDR1 is LGHDT and CDR2 YNNKEL (reference sequence). The CDR3: CASSQATGGNYGYTF. The DNA of the CDR3 is TGTGCCAGCAGCCAAGCCACAGGGGGAAACTATGGCTACACCTTC.

The chain employs TRBV11-3 and TRBJ1-2, with TRBD1 matching over 7 bases. The V gene's germline CDR1 is SGHNT and CDR2 YENEEA. V lost 6 bases and J lost 1; bases outside the gene matches: 5. The CDR3 totals 14 residues. CDR3 sequence reads: CASRHRDSNYGYTF. DNA of the CDR3: TGTGCCAGCAGACATCGGGACAGTAACTATGGCTACACCTTC.

The chain uses TRBV27 and TRBJ1-2; perhaps TRBD1 as D (6 bases). Germline lookup yields CDR1 MNHEY and CDR2 SMNVEV (reference sequence). The CDR3 is 13 residues long. Trimming cost V 5 bases and J 8 bases, with 15 bases left between them. The CDR3 here is CASSPRGGQGYTF. In nucleotides, the CDR3 is TGTGCCAGCAGTCCACGGGGGGGGCAAGGCTACACCTTC.

This clone came up once. The rearrangement uses TRBV12-3 or TRBV12-4 and TRBJ2-1; D possibly corresponds to TRBD1 (6 bases). The CDR3 has 12 residues. V lost 5 bases to trimming and J lost 8 bases, with 10 bases between them. This CDR3 reads CASSRTDHEQFF. CDR3 nucleotide sequence: TGTGCCAGCAGTCGGACAGACCATGAGCAGTTCTTC.

This chain uses TRBV7-2 with TRBJ1-1, with D possibly being TRBD1 (5 bases). CDR1 SGHTA and CDR2 FQGNSA come from the germline V gene. The V end lost 5 bases, the J end lost 0 bases, and 13 bases lay between the germline ends. This CDR3 has 15 residues. In nucleotides, the CDR3 is TGTGCCAGCAGCACGTTGGGGGGAATGAACACTGAAGCTTTCTTT. It codes for CASSTLGGMNTEAFF.

The chain recombines TRBV2 with TRBJ1-3; D possibly corresponds to TRBD1 (6 bases). The germline V and J ends were trimmed by 8 bases and 0 bases, with 11 bases remaining between them. This CDR3 region has 14 residues. Looked up from germline, CDR1 is SNHLY and CDR2 is FYNNEI. This CDR3 reads CASRDTFSGNTIYF. For the CDR3, the DNA is TGTGCCAGCCGGGACACCTTCTCTGGAAACACCATATATTTT.

This sequence joins TRBV15 and TRBJ2-7; 9 bases are shared with TRBD1. CDR1 and CDR2 (germline): LNHNV, YYDKDF (reference sequence). The CDR3 covers 16 residues. V lost 0 bases to trimming and J lost 1 base; unmatched junction nucleotides: 4. This CDR3 reads CATSRDRGTGSYEQYF. The CDR3 nucleotides are TGTGCCACCAGCAGAGATCGGGGGACAGGGTCCTACGAGCAGTACTTC. Full variable domain (missing parts from reference TRBV15 and TRBJ2-7): DAMVIQNPRYQVTQFGKPVTLSCSQTLNHNVMYWYQQKSSQAPKLLFHYYDKDFNNEADTPDNFQSRRPNTSFCFLDIRSPGLGDTAMYLCATSRDRGTGSYEQYFGPGTRLTVT.

This chain links TRBV9 with TRBJ1-4; D may be TRBD1 (6 bases). The CDR3 is made up of 15 amino acids. Trimming pared 3 bases from V and 1 base from J, leaving 10 bases between. Germline V CDR1 and CDR2: SGDLS, YYNGEE. This CDR3 is CASSATGKTNEKLFF. The CDR3 DNA follows: TGTGCCAGCAGCGCAACAGGGAAAACTAATGAAAAACTGTTTTTT. Combining the CDR3 with reference TRBV9 and TRBJ1-4 gives the whole variable domain DSGVTQTPKHLITATGQRVTLRCSPRSGDLSVYWYQQSLDQGLQFLIQYYNGEERAKGNILERFSAQQFPDLHSELNLSSLELGDSALYFCASSATGKTNEKLFFGSGTQLSVL.

The chain employs TRBV11-3 and TRBJ2-1, with 12 bases identical to TRBD2. The CDR3 spans 17 residues. The junction had 5 bases not matched to a gene; V was cut back by 1 base and J by 4 bases. Germline CDR1 reads SGHNT; CDR2 reads YENEEA. CDR3 coding DNA: TGTGCCAGCAGCTTAGGGCTAGCGGGGGGGGCATACAATGAGCAGTTCTTC. Protein: CASSLGLAGGAYNEQFF.

The chain joins TRBV6-5 to TRBJ1-1; 8 nucleotides agree with TRBD1. This CDR3 is 14 amino acids long. Germline-derived CDR1 and CDR2 are MNHEY and SVGAGI. V lost 7 bases and J lost 6; bases outside the gene matches: 10. The CDR3, as DNA: TGTGCCAGCACCAACACAGGGGGGTACCCTGAAGCTTTCTTT. This sequence encodes CASTNTGGYPEAFF.

The chain links TRBV2 to TRBJ1-2; a possible D gene is TRBD1 (5 bases). The V end lost 7 bases, the J end lost 4 bases, and 16 bases lay between the germline ends. This CDR3 contains 14 residues. Germline loops: CDR1 SNHLY, CDR2 FYNNEI. The CDR3 here is CASTRGGSFYGYTF. The CDR3 DNA is TGTGCCAGCACCCGGGGGGGGAGTTTCTATGGCTACACCTTC.

In this sample, this clone turned up a few times. V is TRBV7-6 and J is TRBJ2-7, with D perhaps TRBD1 (6 bases). The CDR3 spans 16 residues. Deletions cut 0 bases from V and 4 bases from J, with 16 bases between. Germline CDR1 reads SGHVS; CDR2 reads FNYEAQ. CDR3 sequence: CASSLARSGEGYEQYF. The CDR3 region has the DNA TGTGCCAGCAGCTTAGCGCGCTCAGGGGAAGGGTACGAGCAGTACTTC. The variable domain in full, with the rest retrieved from reference TRBV7-6 and TRBJ2-7, is GAGVSQSPRYKVTKRGQDVALRCDPISGHVSLYWYRQALGQGPEFLTYFNYEAQQDKSGLPNDRFSAERPEGSISTLTIQRTEQRDSAMYRCASSLARSGEGYEQYFGPGTRLTVT.

This sequence joins TRBV29-1 and TRBJ2-1; TRBD2 matches at 10 bases. Germline V gene data show CDR1 as SQVTM and CDR2 as ANQGSEA. This CDR3 has 14 amino acids. V shed 8 bases and J 7 bases; nucleotides not matched to a gene: 11. The CDR3 DNA is TGCAGCTACCGGCGGATAGCGGGGGGTAATGAGCAGTTCTTC. Translation: CSYRRIAGGNEQFF.